The 12 T cell receptor beta chains below come from one sample, sequenced in a study of glioma-infiltrating T cells after dendritic cell vaccination. Sequenced by immunoSEQ multiplex PCR; TCRdb stores in-frame clones only, minus some. The table records about 38,000 clones, around four fifths of them present only once. The sequences come from blood, collected before dendritic cell vaccination. The receptors were gathered from a human donor with glioblastoma.

The chain's CDR3 is CASGLSALRQGAGYGYTF. For the CDR3, the DNA is TGTGCTAGTGGTTTGTCTGCCTTAAGACAGGGGGCAGGGTATGGCTACACCTTC. The rearrangement uses TRBV12-5 and TRBJ1-2; 10 bases line up with TRBD1. The ends lost 2 bases at V and 5 bases at J; junction bases unmatched: 14. CDR3 size: 18 residues. The germline gives CDR1 LGHNT, CDR2 FRNRAP.

The rearrangement links TRBV28 to TRBJ2-3, with D unclear. Germline values: CDR1 MDHEN, CDR2 SYDVKM. The CDR3 length is 12 residues. Trimming cost V 4 bases and J 4 bases, with 6 bases left between them. This chain's CDR3 is CASSSVADTQYF. The CDR3 nucleotides are TGTGCCAGCAGTTCAGTTGCAGATACGCAGTATTTT.

This clone was detected only a few times. The rearrangement uses TRBV6-5 and TRBJ2-1, with 9 positions matching TRBD1. Germline assignment: CDR1 MNHEY and CDR2 SVGAGI. Trimming removed 7 bases from V and 7 bases from J; junction bases left unmatched: 8. CDR3 length: 14 residues. CDR3 in DNA: TGTGCCAGCAAGGGACAGGGAATACCTAATGAGCAGTTCTTC. Translating it yields CASKGQGIPNEQFF.

The J gene is TRBJ1-1, the V gene TRBV10-3; no clear D gene. CDR3 length equals 12 residues. Germline V gene lookup returns CDR1 ENHRY and CDR2 SYGVKD. V lost 1 base and J 8 bases, leaving 8 bases between the germline ends. DNA of the CDR3: TGTGCCATCAGTGAGTTGCCCTACGAAGCTTTCTTT. Translation gives CAISELPYEAFF.

This sequence joins TRBV5-5 and TRBJ2-7, with 12 positions matching TRBD1. With V trimmed by 3 bases and J by 4 bases, 8 bases remained unmatched. Germline loops: CDR1 SGHKS, CDR2 YYEKEE (reference sequence). CDR3 length: 16 residues. The CDR3 DNA sequence: TGTGCCAGCAGCTCCCTCGGGACAGGGGGCACTTACGAGCAGTACTTC. Translated: CASSSLGTGGTYEQYF.

Only one count was recorded for this clone. This rearrangement joins TRBV4-3 to TRBJ1-4; no clear D gene. This CDR3 has 16 amino acids. Trimming took 0 bases from V and 10 from J, leaving 18 bases between them. Germline CDR1 and CDR2: LGHNA and YSLEER. This CDR3 reads CASSQDRPSLRGKLFF. As DNA, the CDR3 is TGCGCCAGCAGCCAAGACCGGCCGTCCCTCCGGGGAAAACTGTTTTTT.

V is TRBV25-1 and J is TRBJ2-1, with a possible D match to TRBD2 (6 bases). Trimming cost V 6 bases and J 5 bases, with 14 bases left between them. CDR3 length: 14 amino acids. From germline, CDR1 is MGHDK and CDR2 SYGVNS. As DNA, the CDR3 is TGTGCCAGCAGCGCAACCGGGGGACACAATGAGCAGTTCTTC. This translates into CASSATGGHNEQFF.

The chain employs TRBV19 and TRBJ2-1; D remains ambiguous. The germline gives CDR1 LNHDA, CDR2 SQIVND (reference sequence). Trimming took 6 bases from V and 6 from J, leaving 12 bases between them. The CDR3 loop spans 13 amino acids. The CDR3 sequence is CASSGFGRNEQFF. CDR3 DNA sequence: TGTGCCAGTAGCGGGTTCGGCCGCAATGAGCAGTTCTTC. The full variable domain, with the rest looked up from reference TRBV19 and TRBJ2-1, is DGGITQSPKYLFRKEGQNVTLSCEQNLNHDAMYWYRQDPGQGLRLIYYSQIVNDFQKGDIAEGYSVSREKKESFPLTVTSAQKNPTAFYLCASSGFGRNEQFFGPGTRLTVL.

Of note for this clone: The same CDR3 is also encoded by other DNA sequences in this sample. The J gene is TRBJ1-6, the V gene TRBV5-1, with D tentatively TRBD1 (6 bases). V lost 4 bases to trimming and J lost 7 bases, with 15 bases between them. This CDR3 spans 15 amino acids. Germline V CDR1 and CDR2: SGHRS, YFSETQ. CDR3 DNA: TGCGCCAGCAGCCCAATGACAGGATCGAATTCACCCCTCCACTTT. It encodes CASSPMTGSNSPLHF.

This chain connects TRBV4-1 to TRBJ1-1, with TRBD1 identical over 7 bases. CDR3 size: 15 residues. V was clipped by 5 bases and J by 2 bases; unmatched bases: 8. CDR1 is MGHRA and CDR2 is YSYEKL in the germline V gene. DNA of the CDR3: TGCGCCAGCAGCTGGCACAGGGGAGAAAACACTGAAGCTTTCTTT. The encoded protein is CASSWHRGENTEAFF.

This chain links TRBV4-3 with TRBJ2-3, with 9 bases identical to TRBD2. J gave up 5 bases and V 3 bases, and 6 bases lay outside the gene matches. Germline loops: CDR1 LGHNA, CDR2 YSLEER. This CDR3 region has 15 residues. The CDR3 nucleotides are TGCGCCAGCAGCCATGGTAGCGGGGGAATAGATACGCAGTATTTT. Its protein product is CASSHGSGGIDTQYF.

This CDR3 is CASSSGVVVTEAFF. CDR3 nucleotides: TGTGCCAGCAGTTCAGGGGTGGTGGTCACTGAAGCTTTCTTT. This chain connects TRBV6-5 to TRBJ1-1, with D maybe TRBD1 (6 bases). V lost 4 bases to trimming and J lost 4 bases, with 13 bases between them. Germline V lookup: CDR1 MNHEY, CDR2 SVGAGI. The CDR3 loop spans 14 amino acids.